This T cell receptor beta chain was captured in a study of T cells in Graves' hyperthyroidism and ophthalmopathy. The investigators amplified TCR beta CDR3 regions from RNA transcripts. Researchers ran a first-round RT-PCR on the TCR CDR3 using the HTBI primer set. In TCRdb, the multiplex PCR reads were re-called with MiXCR into one record per CDR3 protein. In the table there are 500,000 to 600,000 distinct CDR3 sequences, around 42% of which are singletons. General study findings and limits: From stable hyperthyroidism, ophthalmopathy was separated by a 13 V-J model.

Worth noting for this clonotype: Its antigen is not known.

The V gene's germline CDR1 is DFQATT and CDR2 SNEGSKA (reference sequence). V dropped 0 bases and J dropped 1 base, with 12 bases sitting between them. The CDR3 extends over 15 amino acids. The rearrangement links TRBV20-1 to TRBJ1-1, with D possibly matching TRBD1 (5 bases). The sequenced sample consisted of peripheral blood or thyroid tissue (not recorded which). The receptor was derived from an adult woman with Graves' disease, either hyperthyroidism or ophthalmopathy (not recorded which). The CDR3 protein is CSARDSRQRNTEAFF. In DNA form, the CDR3 reads TGCAGTGCTAGAGATTCGAGACAGAGGAACACTGAAGCTTTCTTT.